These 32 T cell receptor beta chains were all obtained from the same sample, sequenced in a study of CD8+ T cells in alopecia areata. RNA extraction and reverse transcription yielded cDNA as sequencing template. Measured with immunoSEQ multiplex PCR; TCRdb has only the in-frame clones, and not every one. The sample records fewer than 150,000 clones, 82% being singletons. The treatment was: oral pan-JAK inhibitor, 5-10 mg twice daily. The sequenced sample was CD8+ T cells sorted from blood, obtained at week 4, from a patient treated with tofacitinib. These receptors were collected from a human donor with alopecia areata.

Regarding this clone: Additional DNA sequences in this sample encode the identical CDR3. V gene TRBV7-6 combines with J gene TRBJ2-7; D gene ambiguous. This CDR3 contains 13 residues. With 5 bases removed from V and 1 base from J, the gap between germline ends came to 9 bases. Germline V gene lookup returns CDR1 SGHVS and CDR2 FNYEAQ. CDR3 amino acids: CASSPGPSYEQYF. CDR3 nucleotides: TGTGCCAGCAGCCCCGGACCTTCCTACGAGCAGTACTTC.

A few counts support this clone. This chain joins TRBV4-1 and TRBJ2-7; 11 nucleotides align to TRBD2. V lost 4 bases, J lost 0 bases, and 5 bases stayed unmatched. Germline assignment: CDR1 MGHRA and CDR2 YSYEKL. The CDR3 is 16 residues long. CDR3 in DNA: TGCGCCAGCAGCCCCCGACTAGCGGGGAGCTCCTACGAGCAGTACTTC. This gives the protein CASSPRLAGSSYEQYF.

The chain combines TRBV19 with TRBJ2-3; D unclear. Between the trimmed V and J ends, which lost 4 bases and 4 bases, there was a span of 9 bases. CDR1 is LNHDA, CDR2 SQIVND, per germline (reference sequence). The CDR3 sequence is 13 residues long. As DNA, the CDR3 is TGTGCCAGTAGTAGGGCCCCCGCAGATACGCAGTATTTT. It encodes CASSRAPADTQYF.

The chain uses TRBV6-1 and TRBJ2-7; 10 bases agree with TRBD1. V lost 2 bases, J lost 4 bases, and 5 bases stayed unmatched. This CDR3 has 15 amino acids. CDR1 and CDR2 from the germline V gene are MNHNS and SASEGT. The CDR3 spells CASSEKDRGHYEQYF. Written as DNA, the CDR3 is TGTGCCAGCAGTGAAAAAGACAGGGGGCATTACGAGCAGTACTTC.

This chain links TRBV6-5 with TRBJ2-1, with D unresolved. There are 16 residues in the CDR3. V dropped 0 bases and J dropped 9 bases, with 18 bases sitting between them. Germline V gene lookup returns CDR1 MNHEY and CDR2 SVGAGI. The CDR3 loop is CASSYSYGGTRGEQFF. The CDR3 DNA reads TGTGCCAGCAGTTACTCGTATGGTGGAACCCGTGGTGAGCAGTTCTTC.

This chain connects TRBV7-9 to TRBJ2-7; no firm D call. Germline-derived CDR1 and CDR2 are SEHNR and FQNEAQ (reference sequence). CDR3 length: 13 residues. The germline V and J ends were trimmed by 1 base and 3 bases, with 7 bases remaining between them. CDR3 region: CASSLEARYEQYF. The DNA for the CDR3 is TGTGCCAGCAGCTTAGAGGCTCGCTACGAGCAGTACTTC.

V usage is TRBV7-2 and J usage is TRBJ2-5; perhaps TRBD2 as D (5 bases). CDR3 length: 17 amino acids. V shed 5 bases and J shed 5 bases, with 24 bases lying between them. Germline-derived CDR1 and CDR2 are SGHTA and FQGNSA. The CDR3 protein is CASSPAPLTTPLETQYF. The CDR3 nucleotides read TGTGCCAGCAGCCCTGCTCCCTTGACTACACCTCTGGAGACCCAGTACTTC.

CDR3 nucleotide sequence: TGTGCCAGCAGCGCCCTAGCGGGGGGGCCAGATACGCAGTATTTT. This gives the protein CASSALAGGPDTQYF. The J gene is TRBJ2-3, the V gene TRBV7-3, with TRBD2 matching 12 bases. This CDR3 comprises 15 residues. The V segment lost 5 bases and the J segment 4 bases; nucleotides outside the gene matches: 4. CDR1 and CDR2 from the germline V gene are SGHTA and FQGTGA.

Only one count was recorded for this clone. CDR3 sequence: CASSFRADTQYF. In DNA form, the CDR3 reads TGTGCCAGCAGCTTTCGGGCCGATACGCAGTATTTT. This chain connects TRBV7-9 to TRBJ2-3; no clear D. V shed 3 bases and J shed 6 bases, with 7 bases lying between them. The CDR3 contains 12 residues. Germline V gene sequence: CDR1 SEHNR, CDR2 FQNEAQ (reference sequence).

This CDR3 is CASSLGLDTGPQETQYF. CDR3 DNA sequence: TGTGCCAGCAGCTTAGGTCTCGACACGGGGCCGCAAGAGACCCAGTACTTC. The gene calls are TRBV13 and TRBJ2-5; D might be TRBD1 or TRBD2, each matching 5 bases. The CDR3 extends over 17 amino acids. V lost 0 bases to trimming and J lost 2 bases, with 16 bases between them. The germline V gene encodes CDR1 PRHDT and CDR2 FYEKMQ (reference sequence). The complete variable domain, with remaining parts taken from reference TRBV13 and TRBJ2-5, reads AAGVIQSPRHLIKEKRETATLKCYPIPRHDTVYWYQQGPGQDPQFLISFYEKMQSDKGSIPDRFSAQQFSDYHSELNMSSLELGDSALYFCASSLGLDTGPQETQYFGPGTRLLVL.

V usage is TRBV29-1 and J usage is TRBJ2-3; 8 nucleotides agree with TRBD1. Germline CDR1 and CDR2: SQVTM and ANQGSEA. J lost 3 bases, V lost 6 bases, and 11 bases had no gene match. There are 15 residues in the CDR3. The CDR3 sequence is CSVGLRGQVTDTQYF. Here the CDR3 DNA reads TGCAGCGTAGGCCTCCGGGGACAGGTAACAGATACGCAGTATTTT.

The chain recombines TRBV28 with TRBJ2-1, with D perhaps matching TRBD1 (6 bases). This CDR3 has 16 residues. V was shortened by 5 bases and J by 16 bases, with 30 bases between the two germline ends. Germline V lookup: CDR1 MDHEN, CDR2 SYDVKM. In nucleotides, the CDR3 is TGTGCCAGCAGTACCCTGGACAGAGGCGACCCTCGGCGGTACTTCTTC. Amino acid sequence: CASSTLDRGDPRRYFF.

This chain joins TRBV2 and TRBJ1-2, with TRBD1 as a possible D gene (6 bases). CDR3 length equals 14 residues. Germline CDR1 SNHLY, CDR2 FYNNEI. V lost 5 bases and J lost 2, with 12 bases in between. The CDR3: CASSPTGNNYGYTF. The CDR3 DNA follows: TGTGCCAGCAGTCCTACAGGGAACAACTATGGCTACACCTTC. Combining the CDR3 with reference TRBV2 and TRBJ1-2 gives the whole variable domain EPEVTQTPSHQVTQMGQEVILRCVPISNHLYFYWYRQILGQKVEFLVSFYNNEISEKSEIFDDQFSVERPDGSNFTLKIRSTKLEDSAMYFCASSPTGNNYGYTFGSGTRLTVV.

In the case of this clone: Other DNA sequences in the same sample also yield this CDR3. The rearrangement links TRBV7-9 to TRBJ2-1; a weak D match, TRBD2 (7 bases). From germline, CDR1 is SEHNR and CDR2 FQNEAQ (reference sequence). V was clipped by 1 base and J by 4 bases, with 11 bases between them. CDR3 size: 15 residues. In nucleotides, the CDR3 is TGTGCCAGCAGCTTAGGGCGGGGGCCGTACAATGAGCAGTTCTTC. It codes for CASSLGRGPYNEQFF.

DNA of the CDR3: TGTGCCAGCAGCATGGGGCAGGGTGGTCGCGGCTACACCTTC. Its translation is CASSMGQGGRGYTF. The chain joins TRBV13 to TRBJ1-2, with D tentatively TRBD1 (5 bases). This CDR3 has 14 amino acids. Trimming took off 5 bases at V and 8 bases at J, with 18 bases between the two ends. In germline, CDR1 is PRHDT, CDR2 FYEKMQ (reference sequence).

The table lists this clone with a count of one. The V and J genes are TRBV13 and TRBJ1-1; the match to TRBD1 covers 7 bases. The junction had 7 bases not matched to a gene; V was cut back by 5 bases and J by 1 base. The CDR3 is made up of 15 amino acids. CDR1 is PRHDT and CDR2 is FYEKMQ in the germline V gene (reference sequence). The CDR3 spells CASSIRQGGNTEAFF. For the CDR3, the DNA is TGTGCCAGCAGCATCCGACAGGGAGGGAACACTGAAGCTTTCTTT.

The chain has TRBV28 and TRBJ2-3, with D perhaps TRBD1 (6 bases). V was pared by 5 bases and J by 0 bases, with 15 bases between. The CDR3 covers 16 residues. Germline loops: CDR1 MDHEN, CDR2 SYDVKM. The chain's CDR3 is CASSPLRGASTDTQYF. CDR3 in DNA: TGTGCCAGCAGTCCCCTCAGGGGTGCTAGCACAGATACGCAGTATTTT.

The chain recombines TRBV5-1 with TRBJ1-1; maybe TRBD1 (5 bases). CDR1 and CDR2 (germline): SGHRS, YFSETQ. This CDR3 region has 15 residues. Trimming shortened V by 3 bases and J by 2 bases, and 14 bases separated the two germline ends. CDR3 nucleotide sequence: TGCGCCAGCAGCTGGGGGACGGGGCTTAACACTGAAGCTTTCTTT. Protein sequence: CASSWGTGLNTEAFF.

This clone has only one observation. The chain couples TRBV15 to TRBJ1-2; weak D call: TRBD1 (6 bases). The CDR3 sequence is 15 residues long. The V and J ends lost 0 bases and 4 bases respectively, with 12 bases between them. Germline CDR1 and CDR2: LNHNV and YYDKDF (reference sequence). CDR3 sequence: CATSRDRGGGYGYTF. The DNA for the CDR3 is TGTGCCACCAGCAGAGATAGGGGAGGGGGCTATGGCTACACCTTC.

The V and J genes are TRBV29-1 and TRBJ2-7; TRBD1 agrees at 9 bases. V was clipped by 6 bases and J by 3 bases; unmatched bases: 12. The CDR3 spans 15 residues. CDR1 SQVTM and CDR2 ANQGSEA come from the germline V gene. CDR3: CSVATGTGRHYEQYF. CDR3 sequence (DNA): TGCAGCGTCGCCACCGGGACAGGGCGACACTACGAGCAGTACTTC.

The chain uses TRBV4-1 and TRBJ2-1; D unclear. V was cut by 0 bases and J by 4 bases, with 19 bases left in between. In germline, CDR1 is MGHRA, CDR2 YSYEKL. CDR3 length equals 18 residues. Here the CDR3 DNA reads TGCGCCAGCAGCCAAGAACCTATCACAACAACCTTATACAATGAGCAGTTCTTC. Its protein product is CASSQEPITTTLYNEQFF.

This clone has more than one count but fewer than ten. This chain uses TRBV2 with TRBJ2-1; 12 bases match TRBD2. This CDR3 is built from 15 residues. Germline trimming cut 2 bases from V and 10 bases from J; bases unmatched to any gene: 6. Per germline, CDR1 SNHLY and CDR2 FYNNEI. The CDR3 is CASSEIGTSGPEQFF. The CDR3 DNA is TGTGCCAGCAGTGAAATTGGGACTAGCGGGCCAGAGCAGTTCTTC.

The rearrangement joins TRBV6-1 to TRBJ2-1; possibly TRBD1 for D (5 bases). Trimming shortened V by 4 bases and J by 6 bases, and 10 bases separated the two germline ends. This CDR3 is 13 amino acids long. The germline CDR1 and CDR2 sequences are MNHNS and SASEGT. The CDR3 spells CASSAGSANEQFF. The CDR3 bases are TGTGCCAGCAGTGCAGGGTCGGCCAATGAGCAGTTCTTC.

This chain's CDR3 is CASGTGWGTEAFF. CDR3 nucleotide sequence: TGTGCCAGCGGGACTGGGTGGGGTACTGAAGCTTTCTTT. The chain recombines TRBV27 with TRBJ1-1, with TRBD1 as a possible D gene (5 bases). Trimming shortened V by 8 bases and J by 5 bases, and 15 bases separated the two germline ends. The CDR3 has 13 residues. CDR1 is MNHEY, CDR2 SMNVEV, per germline (reference sequence).

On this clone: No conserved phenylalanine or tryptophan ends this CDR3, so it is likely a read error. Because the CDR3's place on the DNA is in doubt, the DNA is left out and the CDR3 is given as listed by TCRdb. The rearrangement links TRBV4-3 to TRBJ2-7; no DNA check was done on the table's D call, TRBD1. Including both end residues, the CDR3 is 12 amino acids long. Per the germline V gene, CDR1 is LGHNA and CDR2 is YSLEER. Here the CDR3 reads CASSQDLGRPPT.

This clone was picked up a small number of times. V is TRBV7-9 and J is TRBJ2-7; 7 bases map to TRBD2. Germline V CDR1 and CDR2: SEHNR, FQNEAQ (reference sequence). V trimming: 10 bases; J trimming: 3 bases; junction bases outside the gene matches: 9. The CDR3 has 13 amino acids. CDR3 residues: CATRPGLHYEQYF. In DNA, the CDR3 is TGTGCCACCCGGCCGGGACTACACTACGAGCAGTACTTC.

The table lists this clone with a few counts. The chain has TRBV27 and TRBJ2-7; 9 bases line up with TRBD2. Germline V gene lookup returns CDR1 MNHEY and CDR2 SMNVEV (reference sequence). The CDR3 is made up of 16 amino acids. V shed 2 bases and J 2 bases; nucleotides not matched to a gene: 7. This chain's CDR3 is CASSLGASGVTYEQYF. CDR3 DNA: TGTGCCAGCAGTTTAGGGGCTAGCGGGGTGACCTACGAGCAGTACTTC.

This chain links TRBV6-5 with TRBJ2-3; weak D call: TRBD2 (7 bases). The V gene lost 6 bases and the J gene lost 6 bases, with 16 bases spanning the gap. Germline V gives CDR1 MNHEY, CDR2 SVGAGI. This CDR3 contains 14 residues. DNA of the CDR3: TGTGCCAGCAGGCGGGGGCCCACTCCGGATACGCAGTATTTT. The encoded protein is CASRRGPTPDTQYF.

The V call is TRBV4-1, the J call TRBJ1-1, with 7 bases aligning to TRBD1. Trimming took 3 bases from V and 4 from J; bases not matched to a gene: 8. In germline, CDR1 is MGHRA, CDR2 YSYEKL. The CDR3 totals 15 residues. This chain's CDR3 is CASSQYRGEGTEAFF. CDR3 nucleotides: TGCGCCAGCAGCCAGTACAGGGGCGAGGGCACTGAAGCTTTCTTT.

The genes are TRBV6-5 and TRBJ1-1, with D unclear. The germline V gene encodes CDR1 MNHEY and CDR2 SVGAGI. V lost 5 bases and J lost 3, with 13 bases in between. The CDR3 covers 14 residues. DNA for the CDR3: TGTGCCAGCAGTCCGGGCCCTGGGTACACTGAAGCTTTCTTT. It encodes CASSPGPGYTEAFF.

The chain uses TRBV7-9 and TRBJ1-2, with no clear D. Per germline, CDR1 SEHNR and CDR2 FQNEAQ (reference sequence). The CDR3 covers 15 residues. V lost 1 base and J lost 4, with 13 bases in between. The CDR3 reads CASSLGLDLSYGYTF. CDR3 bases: TGTGCCAGCAGCTTAGGACTCGACCTATCCTATGGCTACACCTTC.

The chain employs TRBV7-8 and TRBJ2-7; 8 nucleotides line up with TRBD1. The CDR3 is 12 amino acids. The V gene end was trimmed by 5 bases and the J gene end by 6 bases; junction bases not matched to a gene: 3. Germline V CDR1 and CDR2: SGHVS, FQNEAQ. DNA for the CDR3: TGTGCCAGCAGCCATCAGGGGGCCGAGCAGTACTTC. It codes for CASSHQGAEQYF. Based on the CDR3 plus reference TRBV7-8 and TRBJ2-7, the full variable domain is GAGVSQSPRYKVAKRGQDVALRCDPISGHVSLFWYQQALGQGPEFLTYFQNEAQLDKSGLPSDRFFAERPEGSVSTLKIQRTQQEDSAVYLCASSHQGAEQYFGPGTRLTVT.